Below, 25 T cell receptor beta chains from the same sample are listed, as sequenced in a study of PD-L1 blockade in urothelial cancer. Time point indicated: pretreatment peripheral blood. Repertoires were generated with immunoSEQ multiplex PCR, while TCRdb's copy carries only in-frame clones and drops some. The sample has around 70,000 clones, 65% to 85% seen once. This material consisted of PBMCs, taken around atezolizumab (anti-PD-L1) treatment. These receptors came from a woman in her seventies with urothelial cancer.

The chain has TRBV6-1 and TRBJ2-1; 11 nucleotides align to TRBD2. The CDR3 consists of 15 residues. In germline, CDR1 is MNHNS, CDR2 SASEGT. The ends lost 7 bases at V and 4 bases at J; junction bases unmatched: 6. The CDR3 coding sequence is TGTGCCAGCACCCGACTAGCGGGAATTTACAATGAGCAGTTCTTC. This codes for CASTRLAGIYNEQFF.

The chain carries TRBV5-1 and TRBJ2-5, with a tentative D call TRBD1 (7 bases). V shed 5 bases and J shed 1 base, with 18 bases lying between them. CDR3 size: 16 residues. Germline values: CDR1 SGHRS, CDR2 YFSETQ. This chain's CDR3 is CASRRRTGEVQETQYF. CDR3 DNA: TGCGCCAGCAGACGAAGAACAGGGGAGGTCCAAGAGACCCAGTACTTC.

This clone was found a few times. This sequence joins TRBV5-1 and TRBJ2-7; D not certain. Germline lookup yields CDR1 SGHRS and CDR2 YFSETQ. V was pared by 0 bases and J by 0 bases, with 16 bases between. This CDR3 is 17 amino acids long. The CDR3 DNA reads TGCGCCAGCAGCTTGGCAAGTCGGCAGGTCAACTCCTACGAGCAGTACTTC. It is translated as CASSLASRQVNSYEQYF.

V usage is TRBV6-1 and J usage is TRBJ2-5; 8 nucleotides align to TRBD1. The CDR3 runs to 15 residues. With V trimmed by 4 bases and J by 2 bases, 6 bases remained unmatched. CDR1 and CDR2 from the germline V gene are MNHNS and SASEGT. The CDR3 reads CASSGGTGTQETQYF. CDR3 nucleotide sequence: TGTGCCAGCAGTGGGGGGACAGGCACTCAAGAGACCCAGTACTTC.

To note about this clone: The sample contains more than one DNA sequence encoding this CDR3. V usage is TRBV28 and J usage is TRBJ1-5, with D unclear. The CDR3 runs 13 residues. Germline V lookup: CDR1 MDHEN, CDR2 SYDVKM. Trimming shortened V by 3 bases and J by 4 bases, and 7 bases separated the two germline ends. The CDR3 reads CASSLSGNQPQHF. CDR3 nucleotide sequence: TGTGCCAGCAGTTTGTCAGGTAATCAGCCCCAGCATTTT.

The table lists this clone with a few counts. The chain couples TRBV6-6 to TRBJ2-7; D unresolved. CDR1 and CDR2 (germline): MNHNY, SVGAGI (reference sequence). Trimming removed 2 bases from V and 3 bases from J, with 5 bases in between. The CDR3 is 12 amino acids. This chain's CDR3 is CASSYPGYEQYF. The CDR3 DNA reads TGTGCCAGCAGTTACCCGGGCTACGAGCAGTACTTC.

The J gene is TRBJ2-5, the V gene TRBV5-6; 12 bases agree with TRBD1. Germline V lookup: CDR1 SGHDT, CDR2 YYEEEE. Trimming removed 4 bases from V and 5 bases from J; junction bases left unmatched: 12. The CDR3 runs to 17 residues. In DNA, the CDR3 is TGTGCCAGCAGCCCCGGGACAGGGGGCTTCCCGGGGGAGACCCAGTACTTC. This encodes CASSPGTGGFPGETQYF.

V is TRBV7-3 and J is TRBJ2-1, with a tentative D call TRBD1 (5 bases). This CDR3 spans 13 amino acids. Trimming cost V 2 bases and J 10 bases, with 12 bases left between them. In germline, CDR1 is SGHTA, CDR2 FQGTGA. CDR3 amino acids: CASSLHQGFEQFF. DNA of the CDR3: TGTGCCAGCAGCTTACATCAGGGCTTCGAGCAGTTCTTC.

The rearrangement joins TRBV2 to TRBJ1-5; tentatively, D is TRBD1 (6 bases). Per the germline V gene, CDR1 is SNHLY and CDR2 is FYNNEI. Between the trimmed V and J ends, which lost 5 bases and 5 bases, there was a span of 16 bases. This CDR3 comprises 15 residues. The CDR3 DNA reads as TGTGCCAGCAGTCTTAGGGGGTTGGAGCATCAGCCCCAGCATTTT. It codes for CASSLRGLEHQPQHF.

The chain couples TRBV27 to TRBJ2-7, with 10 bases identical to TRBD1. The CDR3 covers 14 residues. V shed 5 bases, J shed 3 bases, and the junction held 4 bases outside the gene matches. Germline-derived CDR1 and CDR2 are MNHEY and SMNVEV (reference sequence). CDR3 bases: TGTGCCAGCAGTGGCCGGACAGGGGGCTACGAGCAGTACTTC. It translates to CASSGRTGGYEQYF.

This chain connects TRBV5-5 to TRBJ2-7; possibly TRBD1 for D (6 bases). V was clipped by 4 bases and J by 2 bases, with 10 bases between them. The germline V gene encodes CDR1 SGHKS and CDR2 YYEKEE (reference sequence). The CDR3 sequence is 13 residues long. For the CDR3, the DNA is TGTGCCAGCAGCCCACAGGGTACCTACGAGCAGTACTTC. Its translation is CASSPQGTYEQYF. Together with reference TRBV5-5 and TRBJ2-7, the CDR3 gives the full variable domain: DAGVTQSPTHLIKTRGQQVTLRCSPISGHKSVSWYQQVLGQGPQFIFQYYEKEERGRGNFPDRFSARQFPNYSSELNVNALLLGDSALYLCASSPQGTYEQYFGPGTRLTVT.

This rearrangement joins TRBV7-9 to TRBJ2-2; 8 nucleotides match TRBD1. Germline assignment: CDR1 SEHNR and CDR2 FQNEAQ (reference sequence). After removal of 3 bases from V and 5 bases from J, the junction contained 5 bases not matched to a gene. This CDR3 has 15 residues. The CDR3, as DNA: TGTGCCAGCAGCTTCCGGACAGGGATGACCGGGGAGCTGTTTTTT. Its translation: CASSFRTGMTGELFF.

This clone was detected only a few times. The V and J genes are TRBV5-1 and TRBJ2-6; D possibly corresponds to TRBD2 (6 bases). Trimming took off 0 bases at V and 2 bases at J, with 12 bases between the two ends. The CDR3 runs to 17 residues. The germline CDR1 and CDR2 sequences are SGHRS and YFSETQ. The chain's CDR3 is CASSLVAGPTGANVLTF. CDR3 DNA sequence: TGCGCCAGCAGCTTGGTGGCGGGACCGACTGGGGCCAACGTCCTGACTTTC. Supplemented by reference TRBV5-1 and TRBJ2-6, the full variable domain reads KAGVTQTPRYLIKTRGQQVTLSCSPISGHRSVSWYQQTPGQGLQFLFEYFSETQRNKGNFPGRFSGRQFSNSRSEMNVSTLELGDSALYLCASSLVAGPTGANVLTFGAGSRLTVL.

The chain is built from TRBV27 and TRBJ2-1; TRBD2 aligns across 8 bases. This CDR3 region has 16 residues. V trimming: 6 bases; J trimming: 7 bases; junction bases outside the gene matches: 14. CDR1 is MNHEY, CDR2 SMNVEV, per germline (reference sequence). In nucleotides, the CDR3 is TGTGCCAGCAGAGATAGAGGGGATTCGGGAGGGAATGAGCAGTTCTTC. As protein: CASRDRGDSGGNEQFF.

CDR3 residues: CASSEGDRNTEAFF. CDR3 DNA sequence: TGTGCCAGCAGTGAAGGGGACAGAAACACTGAAGCTTTCTTT. The V gene is TRBV6-1, the J gene TRBJ1-1; 7 bases are shared with TRBD1. Germline assignment: CDR1 MNHNS and CDR2 SASEGT. The V segment lost 1 base and the J segment 2 bases; nucleotides outside the gene matches: 1. The CDR3 loop spans 14 amino acids.

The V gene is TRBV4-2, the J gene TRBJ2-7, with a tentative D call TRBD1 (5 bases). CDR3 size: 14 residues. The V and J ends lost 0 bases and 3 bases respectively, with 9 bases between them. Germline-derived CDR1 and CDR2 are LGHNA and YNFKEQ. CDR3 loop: CASSQDRALYEQYF. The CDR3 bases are TGTGCCAGCAGCCAAGACAGGGCCCTCTACGAGCAGTACTTC.

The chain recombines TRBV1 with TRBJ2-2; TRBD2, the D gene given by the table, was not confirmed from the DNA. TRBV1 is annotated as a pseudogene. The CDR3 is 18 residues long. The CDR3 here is CTSSQVHAGEDVAGELFF. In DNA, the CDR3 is TGCACCAGCAGCCAAGTTCATGCCGGGGAGGACGTTGCCGGGGAGCTGTTTTTT.

The CDR3 loop is CASSPLSSRAGNEQFF. CDR3 nucleotides: TGTGCCAGCAGCCCCCTCTCTTCCCGCGCGGGAAATGAGCAGTTCTTC. The V and J genes are TRBV7-8 and TRBJ2-1, with a weak D call TRBD2 (6 bases). V gave up 5 bases and J gave up 7 bases, with 21 bases separating them. The CDR3 has 16 residues. Germline V gives CDR1 SGHVS, CDR2 FQNEAQ.

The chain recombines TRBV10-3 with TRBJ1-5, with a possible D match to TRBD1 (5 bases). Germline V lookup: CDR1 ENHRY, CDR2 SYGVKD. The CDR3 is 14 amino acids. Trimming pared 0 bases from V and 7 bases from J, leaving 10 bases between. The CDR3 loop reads CAISESQGRQPQHF. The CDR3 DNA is TGTGCCATCAGTGAGTCTCAGGGTCGCCAGCCCCAGCATTTT.

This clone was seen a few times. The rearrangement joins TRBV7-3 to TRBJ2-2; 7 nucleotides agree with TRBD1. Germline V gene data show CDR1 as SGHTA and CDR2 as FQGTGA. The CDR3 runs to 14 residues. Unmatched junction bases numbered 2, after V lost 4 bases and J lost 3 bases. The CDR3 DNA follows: TGTGCCAGCAGCTGGGGGACAGACACCGGGGAGCTGTTTTTT. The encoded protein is CASSWGTDTGELFF.

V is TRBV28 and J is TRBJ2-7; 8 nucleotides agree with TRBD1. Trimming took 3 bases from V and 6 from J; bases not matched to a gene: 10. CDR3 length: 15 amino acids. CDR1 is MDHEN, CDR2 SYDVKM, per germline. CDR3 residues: CASSFGQGGVSEQYF. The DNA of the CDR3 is TGTGCCAGCAGTTTCGGACAGGGTGGGGTGAGCGAGCAGTACTTC. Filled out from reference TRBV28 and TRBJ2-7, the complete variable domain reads DVKVTQSSRYLVKRTGEKVFLECVQDMDHENMFWYRQDPGLGLRLIYFSYDVKMKEKGDIPEGYSVSREKKERFSLILESASTNQTSMYLCASSFGQGGVSEQYFGPGTRLTVT.

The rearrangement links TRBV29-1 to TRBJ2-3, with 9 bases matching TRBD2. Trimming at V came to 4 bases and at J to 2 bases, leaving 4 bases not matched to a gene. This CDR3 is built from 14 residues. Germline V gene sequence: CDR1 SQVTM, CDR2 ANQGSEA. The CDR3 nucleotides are TGCAGCGTTGTGGGCGGGGGGGCCACAGATACGCAGTATTTT. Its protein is CSVVGGGATDTQYF.

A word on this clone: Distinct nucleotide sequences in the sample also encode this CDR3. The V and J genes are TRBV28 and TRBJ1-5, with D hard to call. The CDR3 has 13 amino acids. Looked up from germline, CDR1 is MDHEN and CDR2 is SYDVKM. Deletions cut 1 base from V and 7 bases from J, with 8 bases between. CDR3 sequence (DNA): TGTGCCAGCAGTTTATCGGGTAACCAGCCCCAGCATTTT. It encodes CASSLSGNQPQHF.

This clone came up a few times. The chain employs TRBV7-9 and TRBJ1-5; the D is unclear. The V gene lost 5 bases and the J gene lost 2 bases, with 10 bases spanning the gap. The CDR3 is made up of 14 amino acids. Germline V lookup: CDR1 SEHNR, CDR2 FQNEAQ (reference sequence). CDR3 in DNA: TGTGCCAGCAGCCCAAACATGGGCAATCAGCCCCAGCATTTT. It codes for CASSPNMGNQPQHF. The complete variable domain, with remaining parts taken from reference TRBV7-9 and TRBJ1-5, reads DTGVSQNPRHKITKRGQNVTFRCDPISEHNRLYWYRQTLGQGPEFLTYFQNEAQLEKSRLLSDRFSAERPKGSFSTLEIQRTEQGDSAMYLCASSPNMGNQPQHFGDGTRLSIL.

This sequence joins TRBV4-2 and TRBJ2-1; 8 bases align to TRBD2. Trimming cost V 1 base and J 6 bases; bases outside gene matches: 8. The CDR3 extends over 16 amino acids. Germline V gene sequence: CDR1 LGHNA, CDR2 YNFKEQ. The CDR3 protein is CASSQVPQRGSNEQFF. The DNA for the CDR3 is TGTGCCAGCAGCCAAGTCCCCCAGCGGGGGAGCAATGAGCAGTTCTTC.